This T cell receptor (beta chain) stems from a study of blood T cells in healthy people across ages. Study overall: Using template switching, researchers captured about one barcoded beta molecule for each two T cells.

Details on this clonotype: Its matching antigen is unknown.

Primers used in a second PCR of about 7 to 12 cycles were a sample-barcoded 5' primer and a J-beta primer mix. Each single sample gave us at least 3 million CDR3-containing paired-end reads. A single record per CDR3 protein comes from TCRdb applying MiXCR to the 5' RACE reads. The sample includes about 750,000 distinct CDR3 sequences, 50% to 65% of them seen just once. General study findings and limits: Higher naive T cell percentage went strongly together with higher TCR beta diversity. Older individuals had lower TCR beta diversity per million T cells (the decline was roughly linear).

The length of the CDR3 is 18 residues. The germline V gene encodes CDR1 MNHEY and CDR2 SVGEGT. V trimming: 8 bases; J trimming: 0 bases; junction bases outside the gene matches: 10. Sequenced input: blood. The chain joins TRBV6-2 or TRBV6-3 to TRBJ2-4, with 13 bases aligning to TRBD2. The sequence was obtained from an elderly man in good health. This CDR3 is CASSIGTSGTLAKNIQYF. CDR3 sequence (DNA): TGTGCCAGCTCCATCGGGACTAGCGGGACGTTAGCCAAAAACATTCAGTACTTC.